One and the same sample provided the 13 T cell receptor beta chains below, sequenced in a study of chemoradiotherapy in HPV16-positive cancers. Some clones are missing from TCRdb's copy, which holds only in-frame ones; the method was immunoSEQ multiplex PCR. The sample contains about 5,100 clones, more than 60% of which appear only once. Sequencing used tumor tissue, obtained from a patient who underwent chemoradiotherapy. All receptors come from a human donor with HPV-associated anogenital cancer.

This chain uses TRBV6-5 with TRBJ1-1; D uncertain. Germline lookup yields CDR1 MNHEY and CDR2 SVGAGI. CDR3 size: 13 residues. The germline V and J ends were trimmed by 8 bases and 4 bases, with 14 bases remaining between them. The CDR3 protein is CASEIGPGTEAFF. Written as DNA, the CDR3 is TGTGCCAGCGAAATAGGTCCGGGCACTGAAGCTTTCTTT.

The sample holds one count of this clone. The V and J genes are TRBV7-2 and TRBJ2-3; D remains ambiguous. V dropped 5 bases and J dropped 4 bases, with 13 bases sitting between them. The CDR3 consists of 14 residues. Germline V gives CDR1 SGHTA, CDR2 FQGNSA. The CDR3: CASSPHPVADTQYF. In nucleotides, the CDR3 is TGTGCCAGCAGCCCCCACCCGGTGGCAGATACGCAGTATTTT.

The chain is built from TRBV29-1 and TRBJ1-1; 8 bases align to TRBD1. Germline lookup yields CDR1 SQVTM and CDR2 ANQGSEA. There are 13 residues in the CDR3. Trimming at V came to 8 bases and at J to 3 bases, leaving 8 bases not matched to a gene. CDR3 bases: TGCAGCATATTAACAGGGGGTTACACTGAAGCTTTCTTT. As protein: CSILTGGYTEAFF.

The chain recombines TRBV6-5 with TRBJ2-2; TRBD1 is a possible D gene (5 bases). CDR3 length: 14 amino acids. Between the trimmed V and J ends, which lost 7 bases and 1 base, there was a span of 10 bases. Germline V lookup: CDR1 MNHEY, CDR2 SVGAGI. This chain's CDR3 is CASKDQGNTGELFF. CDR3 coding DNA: TGTGCCAGCAAGGACCAGGGGAACACCGGGGAGCTGTTTTTT.

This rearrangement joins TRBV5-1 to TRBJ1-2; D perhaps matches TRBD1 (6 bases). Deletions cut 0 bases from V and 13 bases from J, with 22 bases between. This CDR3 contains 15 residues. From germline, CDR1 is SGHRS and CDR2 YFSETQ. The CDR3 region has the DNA TGCGCCAGCAGCTTGGTGTCTGGGGGCTTCGCCTATCCCACCTTC. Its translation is CASSLVSGGFAYPTF.

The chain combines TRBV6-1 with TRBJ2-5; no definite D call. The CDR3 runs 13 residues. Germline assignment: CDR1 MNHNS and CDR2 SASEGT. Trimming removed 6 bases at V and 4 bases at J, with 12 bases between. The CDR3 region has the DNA TGTGCCAGCAGAGATGGGGTACGAGAGACCCAGTACTTC. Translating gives CASRDGVRETQYF.

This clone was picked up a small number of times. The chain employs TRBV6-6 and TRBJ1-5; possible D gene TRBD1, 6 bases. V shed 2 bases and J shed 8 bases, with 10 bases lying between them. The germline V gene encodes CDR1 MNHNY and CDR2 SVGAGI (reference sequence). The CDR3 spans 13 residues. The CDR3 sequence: CASSYNPGEPQHF. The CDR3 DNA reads TGTGCCAGCAGTTACAATCCAGGGGAGCCCCAGCATTTT.

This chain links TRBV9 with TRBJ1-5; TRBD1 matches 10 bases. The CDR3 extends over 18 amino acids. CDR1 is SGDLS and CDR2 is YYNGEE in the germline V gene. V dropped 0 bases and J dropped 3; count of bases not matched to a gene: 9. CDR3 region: CASSVEEGQGLYNQPQHF. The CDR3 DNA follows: TGTGCCAGCAGCGTAGAAGAGGGACAGGGGCTTTACAATCAGCCCCAGCATTTT.

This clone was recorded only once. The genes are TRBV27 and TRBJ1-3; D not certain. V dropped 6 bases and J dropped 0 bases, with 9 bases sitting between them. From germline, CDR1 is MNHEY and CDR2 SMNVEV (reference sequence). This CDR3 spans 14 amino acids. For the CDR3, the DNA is TGTGCCAGCAGCCCAAACCCCTCTGGAAACACCATATATTTT. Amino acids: CASSPNPSGNTIYF.

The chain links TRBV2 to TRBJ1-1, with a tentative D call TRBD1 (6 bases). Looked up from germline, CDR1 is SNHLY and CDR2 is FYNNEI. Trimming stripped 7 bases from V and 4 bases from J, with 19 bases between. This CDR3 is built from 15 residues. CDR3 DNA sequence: TGTGCCAGCACCAAAGGGAGGGGGGGGGCCACTGAAGCTTTCTTT. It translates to CASTKGRGGATEAFF.

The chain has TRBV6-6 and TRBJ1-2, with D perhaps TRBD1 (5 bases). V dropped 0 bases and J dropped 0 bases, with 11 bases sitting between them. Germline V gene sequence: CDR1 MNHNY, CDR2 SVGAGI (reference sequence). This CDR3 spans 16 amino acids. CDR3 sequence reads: CASSYSGTETNYGYTF. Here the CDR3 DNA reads TGTGCCAGCAGTTACTCGGGGACGGAAACTAACTATGGCTACACCTTC.

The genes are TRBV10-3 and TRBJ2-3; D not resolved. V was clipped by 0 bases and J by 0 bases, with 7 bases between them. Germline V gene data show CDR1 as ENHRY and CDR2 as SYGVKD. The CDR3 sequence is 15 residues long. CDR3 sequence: CAISESVISTDTQYF. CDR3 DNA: TGTGCCATCAGTGAGTCGGTGATCAGCACAGATACGCAGTATTTT.

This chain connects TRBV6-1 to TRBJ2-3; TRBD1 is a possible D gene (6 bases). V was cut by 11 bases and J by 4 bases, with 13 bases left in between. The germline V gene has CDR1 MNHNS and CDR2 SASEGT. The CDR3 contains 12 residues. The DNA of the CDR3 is TGTGCCTTACAGGGTTTGTCAGATACGCAGTATTTT. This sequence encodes CALQGLSDTQYF.